This T cell receptor beta chain was documented in a study of blood T cell repertoires in COVID-19. Study context: Collection of acute and convalescent COVID-19 samples took place in the United States, Italy and Spain.

The germline V gene has CDR1 SGHKS and CDR2 YYEKEE (reference sequence). The CDR3 length is 12 residues. V lost 4 bases to trimming and J lost 8 bases, with 9 bases between them. The data were produced by immunoSEQ multiplex PCR, yet TCRdb's version contains in-frame clones alone and is incomplete. The sample records about 300,000 clones, just over 85% being singletons. The gene calls are TRBV5-5 and TRBJ1-4; the D gene is possibly TRBD1 (5 bases). The origin of this receptor is a man aged 25 to 40 who had recovered from COVID-19. Sequenced material: PBMCs or T cells enriched from blood (not recorded which). CDR3 coding DNA: TGTGCCAGCAGCGTCCGGGGGGAAAAACTGTTTTTT. Translated: CASSVRGEKLFF.